Listed here are 18 T cell receptor beta chains from one sample, sequenced in a study of T-cell reconstitution after alpha-beta-depleted transplantation in children. Molecular barcoding with unique molecular identifiers was used for the TCRbeta library. Using its own MiXCR run on the PCR reads, TCRdb lists one record per CDR3 protein. The top ten hold 2% to 2.5% of the sample, which has almost 500,000 distinct CDR3 sequences, roughly a tenth seen once. Sequenced here: PBMCs, sampled before TCRalphabeta/CD19-depleted stem cell transplant. All receptors come from a child under 10 years old with inherited bone marrow failure, due to receive a stem cell transplant.

V and J are TRBV20-1 and TRBJ1-1; tentative D call: TRBD1 (6 bases). The CDR3 length is 14 residues. Germline values: CDR1 DFQATT, CDR2 SNEGSKA (reference sequence). V dropped 5 bases and J dropped 4 bases, with 17 bases sitting between them. For the CDR3, the DNA is TGCAGTGCTTTGAAAGGGGGGACCTCCACTGAAGCTTTCTTT. Protein sequence: CSALKGGTSTEAFF.

The rearrangement uses TRBV7-2 and TRBJ2-5, with D possibly being TRBD2 (5 bases). The CDR3 runs to 14 residues. V lost 7 bases, J lost 5 bases, and 17 bases lay in between. Germline assignment: CDR1 SGHTA and CDR2 FQGNSA. CDR3 amino acids: CASTPFGVVETQYF. CDR3 nucleotide sequence: TGTGCCAGCACCCCATTCGGGGTGGTCGAGACCCAGTACTTC.

This clonotype was found many times. The chain's CDR3 is CASSLGPLTYEQYF. The CDR3 nucleotides are TGTGCCAGCAGCTTAGGGCCGCTCACCTACGAGCAGTACTTC. The chain links TRBV11-2 to TRBJ2-7; no clear D. The CDR3 is made up of 14 amino acids. Germline CDR1 reads SGHAT; CDR2 reads FQNNGV. Between the trimmed V and J ends, which lost 1 base and 2 bases, there was a span of 9 bases.

The chain uses TRBV7-7 and TRBJ2-2; TRBD1 agrees at 7 bases. Germline lookup yields CDR1 SSHAT and CDR2 FNYEAQ (reference sequence). The V segment lost 4 bases and the J segment 4 bases; nucleotides outside the gene matches: 3. The CDR3 runs to 14 residues. CDR3 coding DNA: TGTGCCAGCAGCTCGGGACAGTCCACCGGGGAGCTGTTTTTT. Translating it yields CASSSGQSTGELFF.

V is TRBV5-6 and J is TRBJ2-1, with 7 bases fitting TRBD1. The CDR3 is 15 amino acids. Germline loops: CDR1 SGHDT, CDR2 YYEEEE. Unmatched junction bases numbered 6, after V lost 0 bases and J lost 6 bases. The CDR3 spells CASSLGGQYPNEQFF. The CDR3 bases are TGTGCCAGCAGCTTGGGGGGACAGTACCCCAATGAGCAGTTCTTC. Drawing the rest from reference TRBV5-6 and TRBJ2-1, the complete variable domain is DAGVTQSPTHLIKTRGQQVTLRCSPKSGHDTVSWYQQALGQGPQFIFQYYEEEERQRGNFPDRFSGHQFPNYSSELNVNALLLGDSALYLCASSLGGQYPNEQFFGPGTRLTVL.

This clonotype was picked up a small number of times. The chain combines TRBV12-3 or TRBV12-4 with TRBJ2-3; no clear D. The CDR3 runs 14 residues. The V gene lost 6 bases and the J gene lost 0 bases, with 10 bases spanning the gap. The CDR3 DNA sequence: TGTGCCAGCAGCTACAGCTACAGCACAGATACGCAGTATTTT. Translation gives CASSYSYSTDTQYF.

The rearrangement uses TRBV20-1 and TRBJ2-7; D gene uncertain. The CDR3 loop spans 11 amino acids. Trimming took 3 bases from V and 3 from J, leaving 6 bases between them. Looked up from germline, CDR1 is DFQATT and CDR2 is SNEGSKA (reference sequence). In nucleotides, the CDR3 is TGCAGTGCTAGGAAGAACTACGAGCAGTACTTC. It is translated as CSARKNYEQYF.

The chain joins TRBV5-5 to TRBJ2-2; tentative D call: TRBD1 (5 bases). The ends were cut back, 1 base at V and 1 base at J, with 8 bases in the middle. CDR3 length: 15 amino acids. Germline-derived CDR1 and CDR2 are SGHKS and YYEKEE (reference sequence). In DNA form, the CDR3 reads TGTGCCAGCAGCTTGAACGGACAGAACACCGGGGAGCTGTTTTTT. It is translated as CASSLNGQNTGELFF. Full variable domain (remainder filled in from reference TRBV5-5 and TRBJ2-2): DAGVTQSPTHLIKTRGQQVTLRCSPISGHKSVSWYQQVLGQGPQFIFQYYEKEERGRGNFPDRFSARQFPNYSSELNVNALLLGDSALYLCASSLNGQNTGELFFGEGSRLTVL.

This clonotype was picked up many times. The V call is TRBV20-1, the J call TRBJ2-7; D is possibly TRBD1 (6 bases). V lost 2 bases, J lost 2 bases, and 16 bases lay in between. This CDR3 is built from 15 residues. The V gene's germline CDR1 is DFQATT and CDR2 SNEGSKA (reference sequence). CDR3 coding DNA: TGCAGTGCTAGATCTCGGGACAAGTCAACCTACGAGCAGTACTTC. Amino acids: CSARSRDKSTYEQYF.

The table lists this clonotype with many counts. This chain uses TRBV27 with TRBJ2-1, with unresolved D. In germline, CDR1 is MNHEY, CDR2 SMNVEV (reference sequence). The CDR3 totals 14 residues. V was shortened by 1 base and J by 3 bases, with 7 bases between the two germline ends. As DNA, the CDR3 is TGTGCCAGCAGTTTATTGGTAGACTACAATGAGCAGTTCTTC. It encodes CASSLLVDYNEQFF.

The rearrangement links TRBV28 to TRBJ1-2, with D possibly TRBD1 on 6 matching bases. The V gene lost 6 bases and the J gene lost 7 bases, with 15 bases spanning the gap. The CDR3 length is 13 residues. CDR1 is MDHEN and CDR2 is SYDVKM in the germline V gene. The DNA of the CDR3 is TGTGCCAGCAGCCAACAGGGATGGAGTGGCTACACCTTC. This sequence encodes CASSQQGWSGYTF.

This clonotype was counted between two and nine times. The genes are TRBV6-5 and TRBJ2-7; 10 nucleotides agree with TRBD2. This CDR3 region has 18 residues. Germline V gene data show CDR1 as MNHEY and CDR2 as SVGAGI. Trimming removed 2 bases from V and 0 bases from J; junction bases left unmatched: 10. CDR3 DNA sequence: TGTGCCAGCAGTTACAGGTCGAAGCGGGAGGGTCTCTCCTACGAGCAGTACTTC. This sequence encodes CASSYRSKREGLSYEQYF.

Many counts were recorded for this clonotype. The chain recombines TRBV28 with TRBJ2-7; no clear D. V lost 8 bases to trimming and J lost 4 bases, with 21 bases between them. Germline V gene lookup returns CDR1 MDHEN and CDR2 SYDVKM. The CDR3 covers 15 residues. DNA for the CDR3: TGTGCCAGCTGTCCGTCTTCTTTGTGGGCTTACGAGCAGTACTTC. It encodes CASCPSSLWAYEQYF.

This clonotype was seen ten or more times. The chain employs TRBV29-1 and TRBJ2-1; 7 nucleotides line up with TRBD2. This CDR3 contains 13 residues. Germline CDR1 is SQVTM and CDR2 is ANQGSEA. V was pared by 6 bases and J by 0 bases, with 2 bases of the junction left unmatched. The CDR3 coding sequence is TGCAGCGTAGGGACTATCTCCTACAATGAGCAGTTCTTC. It yields the protein CSVGTISYNEQFF.

This clonotype was detected only once. A much larger clone lies a single base off, so this may be a read error. J is TRBJ2-7 and V is TRBV6-1, with 9 bases that match TRBD1. V lost 4 bases and J lost 1; bases outside the gene matches: 8. The CDR3 contains 16 residues. The germline gives CDR1 MNHNS, CDR2 SASEGT. The CDR3 DNA sequence: TGTGCCAGCAGTGCGCCGGGACAGGGAATATCCTACGAGCAGTACTTC. Its protein is CASSAPGQGISYEQYF.

The sample holds many counts of this clonotype. The rearrangement links TRBV28 to TRBJ2-2; 9 bases fit TRBD1. This CDR3 region has 13 residues. V shed 6 bases, J shed 8 bases, and the junction held 4 bases outside the gene matches. CDR1 MDHEN and CDR2 SYDVKM come from the germline V gene. DNA for the CDR3: TGTGCCAGCAGCTACAGGGGGCCTGGGGAGCTGTTTTTT. Amino acid sequence: CASSYRGPGELFF.

The sample holds many counts of this clonotype. The gene calls are TRBV6-5 and TRBJ2-1; D perhaps matches TRBD2 (6 bases). Germline CDR1 and CDR2: MNHEY and SVGAGI. The CDR3 length is 14 residues. V was pared by 4 bases and J by 5 bases, with 12 bases between. CDR3 in amino acids: CASSLGGMNNEQFF. As DNA, the CDR3 is TGTGCCAGCAGTTTGGGCGGGATGAACAATGAGCAGTTCTTC.

The rearrangement uses TRBV29-1 and TRBJ2-7; 7 bases agree with TRBD1. Looked up from germline, CDR1 is SQVTM and CDR2 is ANQGSEA. Losses at the gene ends were 4 bases for V and 0 bases for J; bases not matched to a gene: 6. The CDR3 consists of 14 residues. Here the CDR3 reads CSVGGRTGSYEQYF. For the CDR3, the DNA is TGCAGCGTTGGTGGTCGGACAGGCTCCTACGAGCAGTACTTC.